This is a list of T cell receptor beta chains from one sample in a study of cytomegalovirus exposure and HLA in healthy donors. Using immunoSEQ multiplex PCR, the repertoire was profiled, and TCRdb retains in-frame clones only, with some absent. The sample shows about 150,000 clones, approximately 71% of them seen only once. The sequenced sample consisted of PBMCs. The source of these receptors is a man aged 18 to 29 in good health and CMV-seropositive. Both conserved end residues are part of each CDR3. Each record gives: J gene, D gene, clone size, V gene, CDR3 protein, CDR3 DNA. A D gene is named only where the DNA matches it firmly. Clone size is not always given. Where it is, it says once, few, many or a class for expanded clones.

j_gene: TRBJ1-3
d_gene: NA
abundance: NA
v_gene: TRBV7-8
CDR3aa: CASSLEQVAGNTIYF
CDR3nt: TGTGCCAGCAGCTTAGAACAGGTGGCTGGAAACACCATATATTTT

j_gene: TRBJ2-2
d_gene: NA
abundance: NA
v_gene: TRBV7-9
CDR3aa: CASSLILTGELFF
CDR3nt: TGTGCCAGCAGCTTAATTCTCACCGGGGAGCTGTTTTTT

j_gene: TRBJ2-7
d_gene: TRBD2
abundance: NA
v_gene: TRBV5-1
CDR3aa: CASSLLLADEQYF
CDR3nt: TGCGCCAGCAGCTTGCTACTAGCGGACGAGCAGTACTTC

j_gene: TRBJ2-1
d_gene: TRBD2
abundance: NA
v_gene: TRBV7-9
CDR3aa: CASSLDILAGDTSEQFF
CDR3nt: TGTGCCAGCAGCTTAGACATTCTAGCGGGAGACACGAGTGAGCAGTTCTTC

j_gene: TRBJ1-4
d_gene: NA
abundance: NA
v_gene: TRBV7-9
CDR3aa: CSSSFPGREGFSEKLFF
CDR3nt: TGTTCCAGCAGCTTTCCAGGCCGAGAGGGATTCTCTGAAAAACTGTTTTTT

j_gene: TRBJ1-5
d_gene: TRBD1
abundance: NA
v_gene: TRBV2
CDR3aa: CASRVQGVSNQPQHF
CDR3nt: TGTGCCAGCAGGGTACAGGGGGTAAGCAATCAGCCCCAGCATTTT

j_gene: TRBJ2-3
d_gene: NA
abundance: NA
v_gene: TRBV28
CDR3aa: CASSWAVPYLQYF
CDR3nt: TGTGCCAGCAGCTGGGCAGTGCCCTATTTGCAGTATTTT

j_gene: TRBJ2-4
d_gene: TRBD1
abundance: NA
v_gene: TRBV28
CDR3aa: CASSGGQDKNIQYF
CDR3nt: TGTGCCAGCAGTGGGGGACAGGACAAAAACATTCAGTACTTC

j_gene: TRBJ2-7
d_gene: TRBD2
abundance: NA
v_gene: TRBV9
CDR3aa: CASSVEVGGTYEQYF
CDR3nt: TGTGCCAGCAGCGTAGAGGTGGGAGGGACCTACGAGCAGTACTTC

j_gene: TRBJ2-3
d_gene: NA
abundance: NA
v_gene: TRBV5-6
CDR3aa: CASSFYPEGTDTQYF
CDR3nt: TGTGCCAGCAGCTTCTATCCCGAGGGCACAGATACGCAGTATTTT

j_gene: TRBJ2-7
d_gene: TRBD2
abundance: few
v_gene: TRBV5-1
CDR3aa: CASSTGTSGYEQYF
CDR3nt: TGCGCCAGCAGCACCGGGACTAGCGGTTACGAGCAGTACTTC

j_gene: TRBJ2-7
d_gene: NA
abundance: NA
v_gene: TRBV6-5
CDR3aa: CASSYSGSYEQYF
CDR3nt: TGTGCCAGCAGTTATTCAGGGTCCTACGAGCAGTACTTC

j_gene: TRBJ1-5
d_gene: TRBD1
abundance: NA
v_gene: TRBV4-1
CDR3aa: CASSTGDRGNQPQHF
CDR3nt: TGCGCCAGCAGCACAGGGGATCGGGGCAATCAGCCCCAGCATTTT

j_gene: TRBJ2-1
d_gene: NA
abundance: NA
v_gene: TRBV27
CDR3aa: CASNPRKPSYNEQFF
CDR3nt: TGTGCCAGCAACCCCAGAAAACCTTCCTACAATGAGCAGTTCTTC

j_gene: TRBJ2-1
d_gene: TRBD1
abundance: NA
v_gene: TRBV6-6
CDR3aa: CASSPQGAGTYNEQFF
CDR3nt: TGTGCCAGCAGCCCACAGGGGGCAGGCACCTACAATGAGCAGTTCTTC

j_gene: TRBJ1-5
d_gene: NA
abundance: NA
v_gene: TRBV6-4
CDR3aa: CASIQTGYAQPQHF
CDR3nt: TGTGCCAGCATCCAAACAGGGTACGCTCAGCCCCAGCATTTT

j_gene: TRBJ1-2
d_gene: TRBD1
abundance: NA
v_gene: TRBV5-1
CDR3aa: CASSSSGGFYGYTF
CDR3nt: TGCGCCAGCAGCTCCTCAGGGGGCTTCTATGGCTACACCTTC

j_gene: TRBJ1-2
d_gene: NA
abundance: NA
v_gene: TRBV10-1
CDR3aa: CASSESEGYGYTF
CDR3nt: TGCGCCAGCAGTGAGTCTGAGGGCTATGGCTACACCTTC

j_gene: TRBJ2-3
d_gene: NA
abundance: NA
v_gene: TRBV7-2
CDR3aa: CASSTTGTDTQYF
CDR3nt: TGTGCCAGCTCAACGACTGGCACAGATACGCAGTATTTT

j_gene: TRBJ2-3
d_gene: TRBD1
abundance: NA
v_gene: TRBV7-9
CDR3aa: CASSLGDRGADTQYF
CDR3nt: TGTGCCAGCAGCTTAGGGGACAGGGGAGCAGATACGCAGTATTTT

j_gene: TRBJ1-2
d_gene: NA
abundance: NA
v_gene: TRBV5-1
CDR3aa: CASSFNYPGWNYGYPF
CDR3nt: TGCGCCAGCAGCTTTAATTATCCGGGTTGGAACTATGGCTACCCCTTC

j_gene: TRBJ2-1
d_gene: NA
abundance: NA
v_gene: TRBV28
CDR3aa: CASSLGLGRTIGNEQFF
CDR3nt: TGTGCCAGCAGTTTAGGGCTAGGGCGGACTATCGGCAATGAGCAGTTCTTC

j_gene: TRBJ2-7
d_gene: TRBD1
abundance: NA
v_gene: TRBV25-1
CDR3aa: CASSASPGQGFYEQYF
CDR3nt: TGTGCCAGCAGTGCATCACCGGGACAGGGGTTCTACGAGCAGTACTTC

j_gene: TRBJ2-1
d_gene: TRBD2
abundance: NA
v_gene: TRBV30
CDR3aa: CSWRRGTSSYNEQFF
CDR3nt: TGTTCCTGGAGGAGGGGGACTAGCTCCTACAATGAGCAGTTCTTC

j_gene: TRBJ2-2
d_gene: NA
abundance: NA
v_gene: TRBV2
CDR3aa: CASSRVLSGTGELFF
CDR3nt: TGTGCCAGCAGCAGAGTTCTCTCGGGGACCGGGGAGCTGTTTTTT

j_gene: TRBJ2-7
d_gene: TRBD2
abundance: few
v_gene: TRBV14
CDR3aa: CASSQGGSLFTVDEQYF
CDR3nt: TGTGCCAGCAGCCAGGGCGGGAGTCTTTTTACCGTGGACGAGCAGTACTTC

j_gene: TRBJ2-3
d_gene: TRBD1
abundance: NA
v_gene: TRBV5-1
CDR3aa: CASRPGTVTDTQYF
CDR3nt: TGCGCCAGCAGACCAGGGACAGTCACAGATACGCAGTATTTT

j_gene: TRBJ1-2
d_gene: NA
abundance: few
v_gene: TRBV6-1
CDR3aa: CASKESGGGDYGYTF
CDR3nt: TGTGCCAGCAAAGAATCTGGGGGAGGTGACTATGGCTACACCTTC

j_gene: TRBJ1-3
d_gene: TRBD1
abundance: NA
v_gene: TRBV6-1
CDR3aa: CASSFRDRGNTIYF
CDR3nt: TGTGCCAGCTCCTTTCGGGACAGAGGAAACACCATATATTTT

j_gene: TRBJ1-2
d_gene: NA
abundance: NA
v_gene: TRBV6-1
CDR3aa: CASSSLDSAIYGYTF
CDR3nt: TGTGCCAGCAGTAGTCTAGACAGTGCAATCTATGGCTACACCTTC

j_gene: TRBJ2-5
d_gene: NA
abundance: NA
v_gene: TRBV5-6
CDR3aa: CASSFLGSQETQYF
CDR3nt: TGTGCCAGCAGCTTTCTAGGAAGCCAAGAGACCCAGTACTTC

j_gene: TRBJ1-5
d_gene: TRBD1
abundance: NA
v_gene: TRBV28
CDR3aa: CASWGTGQRLGNQPQHF
CDR3nt: TGTGCCAGTTGGGGGACAGGGCAACGTCTGGGCAATCAGCCCCAGCATTTT

j_gene: TRBJ2-7
d_gene: NA
abundance: NA
v_gene: TRBV5-1
CDR3aa: CASSLATGSYEQYF
CDR3nt: TGCGCCAGCAGCTTGGCCACAGGGTCCTACGAGCAGTACTTC

j_gene: TRBJ2-1
d_gene: TRBD2
abundance: NA
v_gene: TRBV7-6
CDR3aa: CASGIRTSSEQFF
CDR3nt: TGTGCCAGCGGCATCCGGACTAGCAGTGAGCAGTTCTTC

j_gene: TRBJ1-5
d_gene: TRBD1
abundance: NA
v_gene: TRBV28
CDR3aa: CASSGQVKGNQPQHF
CDR3nt: TGTGCCAGCAGTGGACAGGTTAAGGGCAATCAGCCCCAGCATTTT

j_gene: TRBJ2-3
d_gene: TRBD2
abundance: NA
v_gene: TRBV10-3
CDR3aa: CAISTSIVAGLVVWPQYF
CDR3nt: TGTGCCATCAGCACATCGATCGTTGCAGGACTAGTTGTATGGCCGCAGTATTTT

j_gene: TRBJ1-2
d_gene: NA
abundance: NA
v_gene: TRBV5-6
CDR3aa: CASRTTYRVSGYTF
CDR3nt: TGTGCCAGCAGAACCACTTACAGGGTTAGCGGCTACACCTTC

j_gene: TRBJ1-4
d_gene: NA
abundance: once
v_gene: TRBV6-1
CDR3aa: CASSVNRNEKLFF
CDR3nt: TGTGCCAGCAGTGTGAACAGAAATGAAAAACTGTTTTTT